Listed below are T cell receptor beta chains from one sample, sequenced in a study of identical twins. Via MiXCR, TCRdb re-called the 5' RACE reads, giving one row per CDR3 protein. The sample holds hundreds of thousands of distinct CDR3 sequences, around 6% seen once. The sample comprised naive T cells sorted from blood. These receptors all come from a man younger than 35 in good health. The CDR3 runs from the conserved cysteine through the conserved F or W. D genes are given only for firm matches. Not every row has a clone size; where given, it reads once, few, many or a size class.

>NA|TRBJ1-1|NA|TRBV5-5
CASSSQGLRGTEAFF
TGTGCCAGCAGCTCACAGGGTCTCAGGGGCACTGAAGCTTTCTTT
>many|TRBJ2-1|NA|TRBV12-3/TRBV12-4
CASSLIIGVGNEQFF
TGTGCCAGCAGTCTCATCATCGGGGTAGGCAATGAGCAGTTCTTC
>NA|TRBJ2-5|TRBD1|TRBV5-1
CASSQGQAPPKETQYF
TGCGCCAGCAGCCAGGGACAGGCCCCCCCCAAAGAGACCCAGTACTTC
>many|TRBJ2-4|NA|TRBV4-2
CASSHTSPRAANIQYF
TGTGCCAGCAGCCACACCTCCCCTAGGGCGGCGAACATTCAGTACTTC
>NA|TRBJ1-2|NA|TRBV30
CAWMRHHNYGYTF
TGTGCCTGGATGCGGCATCATAACTATGGCTACACCTTC
>many|TRBJ2-2|TRBD2|TRBV5-1
CASSFYGSGRNTGELFF
TGCGCCAGCAGCTTTTACGGTAGCGGGCGAAACACCGGGGAGCTGTTTTTT
>NA|TRBJ1-2|NA|TRBV21-1
CASSKGDWDRGCGYTF
TGTGCCAGCAGCAAAGGGGACTGGGACAGGGGCTGCGGCTACACCTTC
>NA|TRBJ2-1|TRBD2|TRBV3-1
CASSQAPGLPYNEQFF
TGTGCCAGCAGCCAGGCCCCGGGACTACCCTACAATGAGCAGTTCTTC
>few|TRBJ2-1|NA|TRBV12-3/TRBV12-4
CASRGDDNEQFF
TGTGCCAGCAGGGGAGATGACAATGAGCAGTTCTTC
>few|TRBJ2-1|NA|TRBV27
CASSYIAGEQFF
TGTGCCAGCAGTTATATTGCGGGGGAGCAGTTCTTC
>few|TRBJ2-5|NA|TRBV28
CASSLGGGWRETQYF
TGTGCCAGCAGTTTAGGAGGGGGGTGGAGAGAGACCCAGTACTTC
>NA|TRBJ2-1|TRBD1|TRBV11-2
CASSQLGIKTGVFLEQFF
TGTGCCAGCAGCCAATTAGGGATAAAGACAGGGGTTTTTTTAGAGCAGTTCTTC
>many|TRBJ2-7|NA|TRBV4-3
CASSQGRIYEQYF
TGCGCCAGCAGCCAAGGAAGGATCTACGAGCAGTACTTC
>few|TRBJ2-4|NA|TRBV4-1
CASSQEQGKPNIQYF
TGCGCCAGCAGCCAAGAACAAGGGAAGCCAAACATTCAGTACTTC
>NA|TRBJ2-7|TRBD2|TRBV10-2
CASSRLAGNYEQYF
TGCGCCAGCAGCCGACTAGCGGGAAATTACGAGCAGTACTTC
>many|TRBJ2-1|TRBD2|TRBV20-1
CSASRPGLAGGLILNEQFF
TGCAGTGCCAGTCGGCCGGGACTAGCGGGAGGGCTTATACTCAATGAGCAGTTCTTC
>few|TRBJ2-2|TRBD1|TRBV30
CAWIPLADRARTGELFF
TGTGCCTGGATTCCCCTTGCTGACAGGGCTCGAACCGGGGAGCTGTTTTTT
>NA|TRBJ2-1|TRBD2|TRBV19
CASNLAGVGNEQFF
TGTGCCAGTAACCTAGCGGGAGTAGGGAATGAGCAGTTCTTC
>NA|TRBJ2-3|NA|TRBV27
CASGAPWGLSASDTQYF
TGTGCCAGCGGCGCCCCTTGGGGGCTTAGCGCGTCAGATACGCAGTATTTT
>many|TRBJ2-5|TRBD1|TRBV12-3/TRBV12-4
CASRKGQGARETQYF
TGTGCCAGCAGGAAGGGACAGGGGGCAAGGGAGACCCAGTACTTC
>many|TRBJ2-1|TRBD2|TRBV12-3/TRBV12-4
CASRRGASGNNEQFF
TGTGCCAGCAGGCGGGGGGCTAGCGGGAACAATGAGCAGTTCTTC
>NA|TRBJ2-4|NA|TRBV7-9
CASSQPSGNIQYF
TGTGCCAGCAGTCAACCGTCTGGAAACATTCAGTACTTC
>many|TRBJ2-4|NA|TRBV24-1
CATSDWQKNIQYF
TGTGCCACCAGTGATTGGCAGAAAAACATTCAGTACTTC
>many|TRBJ2-7|NA|TRBV10-3
CAIIRGPGGPYEQYF
TGTGCCATCATCCGCGGGCCTGGGGGCCCCTACGAGCAGTACTTC
>few|TRBJ2-5|TRBD1|TRBV20-1
CSARPYTRDRGETQYF
TGCAGTGCTAGACCCTATACCCGGGACAGGGGAGAGACCCAGTACTTC
>NA|TRBJ2-1|NA|TRBV15
CATSRETPGTRGSYNERFF
TGTGCCACCAGCAGAGAGACACCCGGGACAAGAGGCTCCTACAATGAGCGGTTCTTC
>NA|TRBJ1-5|TRBD1|TRBV6-5
CASSYTGQASNQPQHF
TGTGCCAGCAGTTACACAGGACAGGCCAGCAATCAGCCCCAGCATTTT
>NA|TRBJ2-1|TRBD2|TRBV6-2/TRBV6-3
CASRPDRRRLGTSGRYEQFF
TGTGCCAGCAGACCGGACAGGAGACGACTCGGGACTAGCGGGAGATATGAGCAGTTCTTC
>few|TRBJ2-3|NA|TRBV19
CASTRGRIGTDTQYF
TGTGCCAGTACGCGGGGGCGGATCGGCACAGATACGCAGTATTTT
>few|TRBJ2-1|TRBD2|TRBV5-6
CASSLLAARVGPFF
TGTGCCAGCAGCTTACTAGCGGCCCGGGTTGGGCCGTTCTTC
>many|TRBJ2-1|TRBD2|TRBV12-3/TRBV12-4
CASSIGLAGYNEQFF
TGTGCCAGCAGTATCGGACTAGCAGGCTACAATGAGCAGTTCTTC
>many|TRBJ2-1|NA|TRBV20-1
CSAKTSQRTYNEQFF
TGCAGTGCCAAGACGTCACAGAGAACCTACAATGAGCAGTTCTTC
>few|TRBJ1-2|NA|TRBV6-2/TRBV6-3
CASSYSLQESNYGYTF
TGTGCCAGCAGTTACTCGTTACAGGAGTCTAACTATGGCTACACCTTC
>many|TRBJ2-7|TRBD1|TRBV29-1
CSTTNNRGSNGDEQYF
TGCAGCACCACGAATAACAGGGGAAGCAATGGAGACGAGCAGTACTTC
>NA|TRBJ2-7|NA|TRBV28
CASSSAGGQRYEQYF
TGTGCCAGCAGTTCGGCGGGCGGACAGAGATACGAGCAGTACTTC
>few|TRBJ2-1|TRBD2|TRBV24-1
CATSDPSGNERQFF
TGTGCCACCAGTGATCCGAGCGGGAATGAGCGGCAGTTCTTC
>many|TRBJ2-2|NA|TRBV12-3/TRBV12-4
CASSLHGSGELFF
TGTGCCAGCAGTTTACACGGGTCCGGGGAGCTGTTTTTT
>few|TRBJ2-7|TRBD2|TRBV12-3/TRBV12-4
CASSTSGSISEQYF
TGTGCCAGCAGTACTAGCGGGAGTATTAGCGAGCAGTACTTC
>many|TRBJ1-6|NA|TRBV12-3/TRBV12-4
CASSFFRESSPLHF
TGTGCCAGCAGTTTTTTTAGGGAAAGCTCACCCCTCCACTTT
>many|TRBJ1-3|NA|TRBV20-1
CSANSGNTIYF
TGCAGTGCGAACTCTGGAAACACCATATATTTT
>many|TRBJ2-3|TRBD2|TRBV18
CASSPIASGYTDTQYF
TGTGCCAGCTCACCAATCGCTAGCGGATACACAGATACGCAGTATTTT
>few|TRBJ2-1|TRBD2|TRBV12-3/TRBV12-4
CASSLASGTSSYNEQFF
TGTGCCAGCAGTTTGGCTAGCGGGACATCATCCTACAATGAGCAGTTCTTC
>NA|TRBJ2-3|TRBD1|TRBV7-9
CASSFRGQGKTDTQYF
TGTGCCAGCAGCTTCCGTGGACAGGGGAAAACAGATACGCAGTATTTT
>few|TRBJ2-1|NA|TRBV14
CASSGGPGLPRNEQFF
TGTGCCAGCAGCGGGGGTCCGGGACTCCCGCGCAATGAGCAGTTCTTC
>many|TRBJ1-4|NA|TRBV29-1
CRVGATNEKLFF
TGCAGGGTGGGTGCAACTAATGAAAAACTGTTTTTT
>many|TRBJ2-3|NA|TRBV5-1
CASSLARVPDTQYF
TGCGCCAGCAGCTTGGCTCGGGTCCCAGATACGCAGTATTTT
>many|TRBJ1-5|NA|TRBV5-1
CASSLAGDGNQPQHF
TGCGCCAGCAGCTTGGCTGGGGACGGCAATCAGCCCCAGCATTTT
>many|TRBJ1-1|NA|TRBV5-1
CASRADVMNTEAFF
TGCGCCAGCAGGGCAGACGTAATGAACACTGAAGCTTTCTTT
>many|TRBJ2-3|NA|TRBV12-3/TRBV12-4
CASGAGPPDTQYF
TGTGCCAGCGGGGCAGGGCCACCAGATACGCAGTATTTT
>NA|TRBJ2-1|NA|TRBV7-2
CASSLAGARESGEQFF
TGTGCCAGCAGCTTAGCGGGGGCGCGGGAGTCTGGCGAGCAGTTCTTC
>few|TRBJ1-1|NA|TRBV28
CASIPGQKNTEAFF
TGTGCCAGCATCCCGGGACAAAAGAACACTGAAGCTTTCTTT
>NA|TRBJ1-1|NA|TRBV29-1
CSVQREQGDTEAFF
TGCAGCGTTCAAAGGGAACAGGGCGACACTGAAGCTTTCTTT
>NA|TRBJ1-4|TRBD1|TRBV7-9
CASSLGDREDEKLFF
TGTGCCAGCAGCCTTGGGGACAGGGAGGATGAAAAACTGTTTTTT
>NA|TRBJ1-1|NA|TRBV12-3/TRBV12-4
CASSLAAPLNTEAFF
TGTGCCAGCAGTTTGGCCGCACCCTTGAACACTGAAGCTTTCTTT
>NA|TRBJ2-2|NA|TRBV18
CASSPRTENTGELFF
TGTGCCAGCTCACCACGGACAGAGAACACCGGGGAGCTGTTTTTT
>few|TRBJ2-5|NA|TRBV20-1
CSAGASSASQETQYF
TGCAGTGCTGGGGCCTCTAGCGCCAGCCAAGAGACCCAGTACTTC
>many|TRBJ1-4|TRBD1|TRBV5-1
CASSLDRGNEKLFF
TGCGCCAGCAGCTTGGACAGGGGAAATGAAAAACTGTTTTTT
>few|TRBJ2-7|NA|TRBV12-3/TRBV12-4
CASSGGLASGYEQYF
TGTGCCAGCAGCGGGGGGCTAGCGAGCGGGTACGAGCAGTACTTC